These T cell receptor beta chains were read from a single sample in a study of shared clonotypes between healthy human individuals. The protocol was immunoSEQ multiplex PCR, while the TCRdb copy is restricted to in-frame clones and leaves out a portion. The table records hundreds of thousands of clones, roughly three quarters of them present only once. The specimen sequenced was PBMCs. These receptors were taken from a woman in her 40s in good health. Some clones in this sample may be carry-over from other donors' samples. Each CDR3 is given with its conserved first and last residue. The D gene is left open where the match is weak. Size is omitted from some rows. Given values are once, few, many or a class for expanded clones.

size: few
J: TRBJ1-5
V: TRBV4-1
D: TRBD1
CDR3: CASSPGPQGASHQPQHF
DNA: TGCGCCAGCAGCCCCGGGCCTCAGGGGGCGTCACATCAGCCCCAGCATTTT

size: few
J: TRBJ2-2
V: TRBV18
D: NA
CDR3: CASSPSVRELFF
DNA: TGTGCCAGCTCACCCTCGGTCAGGGAGCTGTTTTTT

size: few
J: TRBJ2-5
V: TRBV7-3
D: NA
CDR3: CASSLWEQETQYF
DNA: TGTGCCAGCAGCTTATGGGAGCAAGAGACCCAGTACTTC

size: once
J: TRBJ2-1
V: TRBV19
D: TRBD1
CDR3: CASSVRDRGSNEQFF
DNA: TGTGCCAGTAGTGTCCGGGACAGGGGATCAAATGAGCAGTTCTTC

size: NA
J: TRBJ2-2
V: TRBV6-1
D: TRBD2
CDR3: CASQRDLTTGELFF
DNA: TGTGCCAGCCAGCGGGACCTAACCACCGGGGAGCTGTTTTTT

size: NA
J: TRBJ2-2
V: TRBV11-2
D: NA
CDR3: CASSFQGHTGELFF
DNA: TGTGCCAGCAGCTTCCAGGGCCACACCGGGGAGCTGTTTTTT

size: few
J: TRBJ1-1
V: TRBV18
D: NA
CDR3: CASSPLFSTEAFF
DNA: TGTGCCAGCTCACCACTGTTTAGCACTGAAGCTTTCTTT

size: NA
J: TRBJ1-1
V: TRBV5-1
D: NA
CDR3: CASSLNGYTEAFF
DNA: TGCGCCAGCAGCTTGAATGGGTACACTGAAGCTTTCTTT

size: NA
J: TRBJ2-7
V: TRBV15
D: NA
CDR3: CATSRVPGPDYEQYF
DNA: TGTGCCACCAGCAGAGTGCCAGGGCCAGACTACGAGCAGTACTTC

size: NA
J: TRBJ2-4
V: TRBV20-1
D: NA
CDR3: CSFSWENIQYF
DNA: TGCAGCTTCTCGTGGGAAAACATTCAGTACTTC

size: NA
J: TRBJ2-7
V: TRBV28
D: NA
CDR3: CASSRTAPYEQYF
DNA: TGTGCCAGCAGCCGGACAGCCCCCTACGAGCAGTACTTC

size: once
J: TRBJ1-3
V: TRBV30
D: NA
CDR3: CAWNRVPGNTIYF
DNA: TGTGCCTGGAACAGGGTCCCTGGAAACACCATATATTTT

size: NA
J: TRBJ2-2
V: TRBV14
D: NA
CDR3: CASSQRQGPTGELFF
DNA: TGTGCCAGCAGCCAACGGCAGGGTCCTACCGGGGAGCTGTTTTTT

size: NA
J: TRBJ2-2
V: TRBV7-9
D: NA
CDR3: CASSLVSANTGELFF
DNA: TGTGCCAGCAGCTTAGTTTCAGCGAACACCGGGGAGCTGTTTTTT

size: NA
J: TRBJ1-5
V: TRBV9
D: NA
CDR3: CASSKAPDQPQHF
DNA: TGTGCCAGCAGCAAGGCGCCAGATCAGCCCCAGCATTTT

size: few
J: TRBJ2-7
V: TRBV6-5
D: NA
CDR3: CASSPRGYEQYF
DNA: TGTGCCAGCAGTCCCCGGGGCTACGAGCAGTACTTC

size: NA
J: TRBJ1-1
V: TRBV5-1
D: TRBD1
CDR3: CASSWNQGGTEAFF
DNA: TGCGCCAGCAGCTGGAACCAGGGGGGCACTGAAGCTTTCTTT

size: NA
J: TRBJ2-3
V: TRBV5-1
D: TRBD1
CDR3: CASSIGTGPDTQYF
DNA: TGCGCCAGCAGCATCGGGACAGGCCCTGATACGCAGTATTTT

size: NA
J: TRBJ2-7
V: TRBV5-1
D: TRBD1
CDR3: CASSGDRAAYEQYF
DNA: TGCGCCAGCAGCGGAGACAGGGCGGCCTACGAGCAGTACTTC

size: NA
J: TRBJ2-1
V: TRBV18
D: NA
CDR3: CASSPHVDEPEFF
DNA: TGTGCCAGCTCACCGCACGTCGACGAACCGGAGTTCTTC

size: NA
J: TRBJ2-1
V: TRBV29-1
D: TRBD2
CDR3: CSVETSGIDEQFF
DNA: TGCAGCGTGGAGACTAGCGGGATCGATGAGCAGTTCTTC

size: NA
J: TRBJ2-1
V: TRBV5-1
D: TRBD2
CDR3: CASRTSGEHNEQFF
DNA: TGCGCCAGCAGGACTAGCGGAGAACACAATGAGCAGTTCTTC

size: NA
J: TRBJ2-5
V: TRBV4-1
D: NA
CDR3: CASSQGVLLQETQYF
DNA: TGCGCCAGCAGCCAAGGAGTACTACTCCAAGAGACCCAGTACTTC

size: NA
J: TRBJ2-1
V: TRBV19
D: TRBD1
CDR3: CASSIGGQGYNEQFF
DNA: TGTGCCAGTAGTATAGGGGGACAGGGGTACAATGAGCAGTTCTTC

size: NA
J: TRBJ1-1
V: TRBV27
D: NA
CDR3: CASSPWGGQWTEAFF
DNA: TGTGCCAGCAGTCCCTGGGGGGGGCAGTGGACTGAAGCTTTCTTT

size: NA
J: TRBJ2-3
V: TRBV5-1
D: TRBD1
CDR3: CASSPGTGGINTQYF
DNA: TGCGCCAGCAGCCCCGGGACAGGGGGCATTAATACGCAGTATTTT

size: NA
J: TRBJ2-1
V: TRBV11-3
D: NA
CDR3: CASSPSRTTNEQFF
DNA: TGTGCCAGCAGCCCATCCAGGACTACCAATGAGCAGTTCTTC

size: few
J: TRBJ2-3
V: TRBV6-4
D: NA
CDR3: CASSDSLGADTQYF
DNA: TGTGCCAGCAGTGACTCCCTCGGGGCAGATACGCAGTATTTT

size: NA
J: TRBJ2-5
V: TRBV7-7
D: NA
CDR3: CASSLLGAGLETQYF
DNA: TGTGCTAGCAGCTTATTGGGGGCCGGTCTGGAGACCCAGTACTTC

size: many
J: TRBJ2-7
V: TRBV6-5
D: NA
CDR3: CASSTDWNEQYF
DNA: TGTGCCAGCAGTACGGACTGGAACGAGCAGTACTTC

size: NA
J: TRBJ2-1
V: TRBV6-6
D: NA
CDR3: CASSFPPREYEQFF
DNA: TGTGCCAGCAGTTTCCCGCCTAGGGAATATGAGCAGTTCTTC

size: NA
J: TRBJ1-3
V: TRBV2
D: NA
CDR3: CASAEDTIYF
DNA: TGTGCCAGCGCGGAAGACACCATATATTTT

size: NA
J: TRBJ1-2
V: TRBV5-1
D: NA
CDR3: CASSLGAGHGYTF
DNA: TGCGCCAGCAGCTTGGGGGCTGGCCATGGCTACACCTTC

size: NA
J: TRBJ2-1
V: TRBV9
D: TRBD2
CDR3: CASSVGTSGSSYNEQFF
DNA: TGTGCCAGCAGCGTGGGGACTAGCGGGAGCTCCTACAATGAGCAGTTCTTC

size: NA
J: TRBJ2-3
V: TRBV4-2
D: TRBD2
CDR3: CASSQDLAGGLGTDTQYF
DNA: TGTGCCAGCAGCCAAGATCTAGCGGGAGGGCTCGGCACAGATACGCAGTATTTT

size: NA
J: TRBJ1-1
V: TRBV19
D: NA
CDR3: CASSSWWGENTEAFF
DNA: TGTGCCAGTAGTTCGTGGTGGGGGGAGAACACTGAAGCTTTCTTT

size: NA
J: TRBJ2-5
V: TRBV9
D: NA
CDR3: CASSVDVSALQETQYF
DNA: TGTGCCAGCAGCGTAGATGTCTCGGCCCTACAAGAGACCCAGTACTTC

size: NA
J: TRBJ1-1
V: TRBV19
D: TRBD1
CDR3: CASSTQGLDTEAFF
DNA: TGTGCCAGTAGTACACAGGGGCTGGACACTGAAGCTTTCTTT

size: NA
J: TRBJ2-7
V: TRBV5-1
D: TRBD1
CDR3: CASSAGLGQGRDEQYF
DNA: TGCGCCAGCAGCGCGGGCCTGGGACAGGGGCGCGACGAGCAGTACTTC

size: once
J: TRBJ2-5
V: TRBV19
D: TRBD2
CDR3: CASSIGGTSGRARETQYF
DNA: TGTGCCAGTAGTATAGGCGGGACTAGCGGGAGGGCCCGGGAGACCCAGTACTTC

size: NA
J: TRBJ2-3
V: TRBV4-3
D: TRBD1
CDR3: CASSQDREGGRDTQYF
DNA: TGCGCCAGCAGCCAAGATCGGGAAGGGGGCAGGGATACGCAGTATTTT

size: NA
J: TRBJ2-3
V: TRBV11-3
D: NA
CDR3: CASSQPGLDTQYF
DNA: TGTGCCAGCAGCCAACCAGGGTTAGATACGCAGTATTTT

size: NA
J: TRBJ2-3
V: TRBV5-5
D: NA
CDR3: CASSPKWGASTDTQYF
DNA: TGTGCCAGCAGCCCCAAGTGGGGGGCCTCCACAGATACGCAGTATTTT

size: NA
J: TRBJ2-7
V: TRBV7-2
D: TRBD2
CDR3: CASSLALGGSVGEQYF
DNA: TGTGCCAGCAGCTTAGCGCTGGGCGGGAGTGTGGGAGAGCAGTACTTC

size: NA
J: TRBJ2-1
V: TRBV2
D: NA
CDR3: CASSRDSFNEQFF
DNA: TGTGCCAGCAGTCGGGACTCCTTTAATGAGCAGTTCTTC